What follows are 17 T cell receptor beta chains derived from one specimen sequenced in a study of blood T cell repertoires in COVID-19. Some clones are missing from TCRdb's copy, which holds only in-frame ones; the method was immunoSEQ multiplex PCR. The sample has 30,000 to 35,000 clones, 82% seen once. The sample consisted of peripheral blood. All receptors come from a man older than 75 with active or convalescent COVID-19.

On this clone itself: This CDR3 is also generated by other DNA sequences in the sample. The genes are TRBV9 and TRBJ2-7, with TRBD1 as a possible D gene (6 bases). CDR1 and CDR2 (germline): SGDLS, YYNGEE. The CDR3 is 13 residues long. V lost 0 bases and J lost 6, with 10 bases in between. The CDR3 region is CASSVGGGSEQYF. CDR3 DNA sequence: TGTGCCAGCAGCGTAGGAGGGGGTAGCGAGCAGTACTTC.

The chain combines TRBV9 with TRBJ2-3; D gene ambiguous. Germline values: CDR1 SGDLS, CDR2 YYNGEE. The V and J ends lost 3 bases and 0 bases respectively, with 8 bases between them. This CDR3 has 14 amino acids. Here the CDR3 reads CASSAFTSTDTQYF. The CDR3 coding sequence is TGTGCCAGCAGCGCCTTCACTAGCACAGATACGCAGTATTTT.

The chain has TRBV7-2 and TRBJ2-7; unclear D gene. The CDR3 covers 13 residues. CDR1 and CDR2 from the germline V gene are SGHTA and FQGNSA. Between the trimmed V and J ends, which lost 4 bases and 1 base, there was a span of 8 bases. Written as DNA, the CDR3 is TGTGCCAGCAGCTCCGACACTTCCTACGAGCAGTACTTC. It specifies CASSSDTSYEQYF.

The CDR3 loop is CASSLRAGDSYEQYF. DNA for the CDR3: TGTGCCAGCAGCTTAAGAGCAGGGGATTCCTACGAGCAGTACTTC. The rearrangement links TRBV7-8 to TRBJ2-7; TRBD1 might be the D (6 bases). The germline V and J ends were trimmed by 2 bases and 1 base, with 12 bases remaining between them. CDR3 length: 15 residues. The germline V gene encodes CDR1 SGHVS and CDR2 FQNEAQ.

This chain joins TRBV5-1 and TRBJ2-7, with 7 positions matching TRBD2. Germline V gene lookup returns CDR1 SGHRS and CDR2 YFSETQ. The junction had 6 bases not matched to a gene; V was cut back by 7 bases and J by 2 bases. This CDR3 has 13 residues. The CDR3 region has the DNA TGCGCCAGCGGGGCGGGAGCCCCCTACGAGCAGTACTTC. Amino acid sequence: CASGAGAPYEQYF.

J is TRBJ2-2 and V is TRBV7-3; no reliable D call. The ends were cut back, 5 bases at V and 1 base at J, with 8 bases in the middle. The CDR3 totals 14 residues. CDR1 SGHTA and CDR2 FQGTGA come from the germline V gene. The CDR3 sequence is CASSEHRNTGELFF. CDR3 sequence (DNA): TGTGCCAGCAGCGAACACCGGAACACCGGGGAGCTGTTTTTT.

The rearrangement links TRBV3-1 (or the pseudogene TRBV3-2) to TRBJ2-2; the D is unclear. Germline V gene lookup returns CDR1 LGHDT and CDR2 YNNKEL (reference sequence). Trimming pared 4 bases from V and 3 bases from J, leaving 12 bases between. This CDR3 is built from 15 residues. The CDR3, as DNA: TGTGCCAGCAGCCCACCCCCACTTGACACCGGGGAGCTGTTTTTT. Protein: CASSPPPLDTGELFF.

The J gene is TRBJ2-1, the V gene TRBV19, with 10 nucleotides matching TRBD2. CDR3 length equals 14 residues. Unmatched junction bases numbered 6, after V lost 6 bases and J lost 7 bases. Germline V gene data show CDR1 as LNHDA and CDR2 as SQIVND (reference sequence). In DNA, the CDR3 is TGTGCCAGTAGCCCACTAGCGGGGTGGAATGAGCAGTTCTTC. Encoded protein: CASSPLAGWNEQFF.

The rearrangement uses TRBV9 and TRBJ2-6, with D perhaps TRBD1 (5 bases). Germline V gene sequence: CDR1 SGDLS, CDR2 YYNGEE. The CDR3 has 13 amino acids. V was pared by 0 bases and J by 9 bases, with 7 bases between. The CDR3 bases are TGTGCCAGCAGCGTAGGGGGCAACAACGTCCTGACTTTC. Translation gives CASSVGGNNVLTF.

The chain carries TRBV27 and TRBJ1-5, with 9 positions matching TRBD1. This CDR3 comprises 14 residues. Germline loops: CDR1 MNHEY, CDR2 SMNVEV (reference sequence). The ends lost 6 bases at V and 6 bases at J; junction bases unmatched: 6. The CDR3 DNA sequence: TGTGCCAGCAGCTTACAGGGGGCGGCTCAGCCCCAGCATTTT. It encodes CASSLQGAAQPQHF.

The rearrangement uses TRBV27 and TRBJ2-3; possible D gene TRBD2, 5 bases. The CDR3 runs to 18 residues. The V end was cut by 0 bases, the J end by 0 bases, with 16 bases between. Germline CDR1 MNHEY, CDR2 SMNVEV (reference sequence). In DNA form, the CDR3 reads TGTGCCAGCAGTTTATCTGTCGCCCTACTAGATAGCACAGATACGCAGTATTTT. This translates into CASSLSVALLDSTDTQYF.

The chain uses TRBV3-1 (or the pseudogene TRBV3-2) and TRBJ1-4; a weak D match, TRBD1 (6 bases). The CDR3 contains 14 residues. Germline V gene sequence: CDR1 LGHDT, CDR2 YNNKEL (reference sequence). Trimming shortened V by 6 bases and J by 4 bases, and 12 bases separated the two germline ends. The CDR3 reads CASRPGDNNEKLFF. CDR3 DNA sequence: TGTGCCAGCAGGCCCGGGGACAATAATGAAAAACTGTTTTTT.

The chain links TRBV4-3 to TRBJ2-7, with TRBD1 matching over 7 bases. J gave up 2 bases and V 2 bases, and 6 bases lay outside the gene matches. CDR3 length equals 15 residues. Germline lookup yields CDR1 LGHNA and CDR2 YSLEER. CDR3 DNA: TGCGCCAGCAGCCAAATTTGGGACAGAACCTACGAGCAGTACTTC. Protein sequence: CASSQIWDRTYEQYF.

This chain connects TRBV29-1 to TRBJ2-7; a possible D gene is TRBD2 (6 bases). Per the germline V gene, CDR1 is SQVTM and CDR2 is ANQGSEA. The CDR3 contains 12 residues. Trimming removed 8 bases from V and 2 bases from J, with 13 bases in between. The CDR3 spells CSTKSGAYEQYF. As DNA, the CDR3 is TGCAGCACGAAGTCGGGGGCCTACGAGCAGTACTTC.

The V call is TRBV27, the J call TRBJ2-7; TRBD2 is a possible D gene (6 bases). V lost 6 bases and J 4 bases, leaving 7 bases between the germline ends. Germline values: CDR1 MNHEY, CDR2 SMNVEV (reference sequence). The CDR3 totals 11 residues. This chain's CDR3 is CASRGGYEQYF. CDR3 nucleotides: TGTGCCAGCAGGGGGGGTTACGAGCAGTACTTC.

The rearrangement joins TRBV10-3 to TRBJ2-2; possibly TRBD2 for D (5 bases). The V gene's germline CDR1 is ENHRY and CDR2 SYGVKD. This CDR3 comprises 12 residues. V lost 4 bases and J 5 bases, leaving 5 bases between the germline ends. In nucleotides, the CDR3 is TGTGCCATCAGTGGGGAGACCGGGGAGCTGTTTTTT. This gives the protein CAISGETGELFF.

This clone was seen only once. The chain combines TRBV3-1 (or the pseudogene TRBV3-2) with TRBJ2-6; D gene ambiguous. The CDR3 spans 16 residues. Germline CDR1 and CDR2: LGHDT and YNNKEL (reference sequence). The V gene lost 0 bases and the J gene lost 0 bases, with 6 bases spanning the gap. CDR3 bases: TGTGCCAGCAGCCAAGACATGTTCTCTGGGGCCAACGTCCTGACTTTC. As protein: CASSQDMFSGANVLTF.